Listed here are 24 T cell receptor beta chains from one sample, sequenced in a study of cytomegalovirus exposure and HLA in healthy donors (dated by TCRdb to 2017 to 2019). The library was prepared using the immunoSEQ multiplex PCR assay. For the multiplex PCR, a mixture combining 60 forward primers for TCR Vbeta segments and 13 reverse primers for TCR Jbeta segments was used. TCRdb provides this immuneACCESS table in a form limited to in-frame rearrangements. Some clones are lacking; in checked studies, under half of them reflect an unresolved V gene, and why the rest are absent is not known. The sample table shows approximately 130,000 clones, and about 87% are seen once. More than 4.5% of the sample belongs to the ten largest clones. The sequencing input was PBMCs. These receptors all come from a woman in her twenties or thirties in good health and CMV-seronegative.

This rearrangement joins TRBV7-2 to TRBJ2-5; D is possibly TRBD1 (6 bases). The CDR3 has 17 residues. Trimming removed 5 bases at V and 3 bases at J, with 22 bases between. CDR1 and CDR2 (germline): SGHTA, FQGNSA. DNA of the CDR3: TGTGCCAGCAGCCCTGGGGGTGGACAGTCCCACAAAGAGACCCAGTACTTC. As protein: CASSPGGGQSHKETQYF.

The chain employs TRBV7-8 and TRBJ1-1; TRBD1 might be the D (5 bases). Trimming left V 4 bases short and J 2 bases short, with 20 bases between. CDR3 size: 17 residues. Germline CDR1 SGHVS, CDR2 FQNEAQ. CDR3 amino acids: CASSSSFSGQINTEAFF. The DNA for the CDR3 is TGTGCCAGCAGCTCCTCCTTCTCTGGACAAATTAACACTGAAGCTTTCTTT. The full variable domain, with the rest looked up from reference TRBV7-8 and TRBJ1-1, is GAGVSQSPRYKVAKRGQDVALRCDPISGHVSLFWYQQALGQGPEFLTYFQNEAQLDKSGLPSDRFFAERPEGSVSTLKIQRTQQEDSAVYLCASSSSFSGQINTEAFFGQGTRLTVV.

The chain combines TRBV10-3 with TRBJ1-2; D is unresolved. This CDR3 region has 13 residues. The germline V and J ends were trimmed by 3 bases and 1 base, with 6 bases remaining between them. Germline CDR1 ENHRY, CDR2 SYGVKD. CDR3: CAISELDNYGYTF. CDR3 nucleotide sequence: TGTGCCATCAGTGAACTCGATAACTATGGCTACACCTTC.

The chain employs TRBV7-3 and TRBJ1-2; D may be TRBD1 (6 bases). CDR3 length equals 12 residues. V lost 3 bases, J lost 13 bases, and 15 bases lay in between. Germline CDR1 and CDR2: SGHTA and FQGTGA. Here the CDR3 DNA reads TGTGCCAGCAGCTTCCCGGGGGGGGACATCACCTTC. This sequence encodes CASSFPGGDITF.

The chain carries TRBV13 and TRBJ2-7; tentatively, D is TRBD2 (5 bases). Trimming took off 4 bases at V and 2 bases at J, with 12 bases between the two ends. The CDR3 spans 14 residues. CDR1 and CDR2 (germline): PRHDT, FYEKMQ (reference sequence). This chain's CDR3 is CASSSSPGTYEQYF. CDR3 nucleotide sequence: TGTGCCAGCAGCTCTTCCCCGGGAACCTACGAGCAGTACTTC. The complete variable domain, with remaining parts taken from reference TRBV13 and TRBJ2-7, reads AAGVIQSPRHLIKEKRETATLKCYPIPRHDTVYWYQQGPGQDPQFLISFYEKMQSDKGSIPDRFSAQQFSDYHSELNMSSLELGDSALYFCASSSSPGTYEQYFGPGTRLTVT.

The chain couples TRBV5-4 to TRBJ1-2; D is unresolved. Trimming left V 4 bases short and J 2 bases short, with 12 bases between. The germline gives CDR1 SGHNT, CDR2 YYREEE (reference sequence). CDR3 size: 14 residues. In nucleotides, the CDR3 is TGTGCCAGCAGCCCTCTAGAAGCGAACTATGGCTACACCTTC. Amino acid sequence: CASSPLEANYGYTF.

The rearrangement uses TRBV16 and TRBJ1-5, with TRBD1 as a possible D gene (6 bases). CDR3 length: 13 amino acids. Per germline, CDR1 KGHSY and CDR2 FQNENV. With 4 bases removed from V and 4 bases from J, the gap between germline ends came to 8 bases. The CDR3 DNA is TGTGCCAGCAGCCCACAGGGAAATCAGCCCCAGCATTTT. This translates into CASSPQGNQPQHF.

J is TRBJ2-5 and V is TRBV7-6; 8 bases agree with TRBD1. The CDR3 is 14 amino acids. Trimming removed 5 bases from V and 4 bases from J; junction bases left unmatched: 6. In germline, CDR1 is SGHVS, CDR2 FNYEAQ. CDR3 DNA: TGTGCCAGCAGCCCATTCGGACAGGGAGAGACCCAGTACTTC. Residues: CASSPFGQGETQYF.

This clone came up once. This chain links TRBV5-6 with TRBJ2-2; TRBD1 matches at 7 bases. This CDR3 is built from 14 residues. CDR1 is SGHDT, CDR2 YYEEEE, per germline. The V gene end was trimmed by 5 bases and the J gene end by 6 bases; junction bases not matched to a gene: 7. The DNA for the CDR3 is TGTGCCAGCAGATTTACAGGGGTCCCCGGGGAGCTGTTTTTT. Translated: CASRFTGVPGELFF.

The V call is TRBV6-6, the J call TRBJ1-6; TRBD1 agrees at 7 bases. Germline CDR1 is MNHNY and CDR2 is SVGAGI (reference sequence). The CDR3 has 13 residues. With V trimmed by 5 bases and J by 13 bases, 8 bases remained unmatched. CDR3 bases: TGTGCCAGCAGTCCCACTCGACAGGGCCCCCTCCACTTT. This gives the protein CASSPTRQGPLHF.

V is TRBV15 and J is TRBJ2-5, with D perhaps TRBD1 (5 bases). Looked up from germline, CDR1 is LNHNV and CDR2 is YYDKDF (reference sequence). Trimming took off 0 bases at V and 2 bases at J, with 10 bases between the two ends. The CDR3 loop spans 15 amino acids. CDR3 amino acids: CATSRDQGRQETQYF. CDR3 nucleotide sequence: TGTGCCACCAGCAGAGATCAGGGCCGACAAGAGACCCAGTACTTC.

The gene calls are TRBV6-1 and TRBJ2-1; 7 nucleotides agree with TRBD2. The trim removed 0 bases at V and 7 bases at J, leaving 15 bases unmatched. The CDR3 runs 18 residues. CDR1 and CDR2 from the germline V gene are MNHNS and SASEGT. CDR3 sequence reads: CASSEARDGAGARNEQFF. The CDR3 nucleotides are TGTGCCAGCAGTGAAGCACGGGACGGCGCGGGAGCCCGGAATGAGCAGTTCTTC.

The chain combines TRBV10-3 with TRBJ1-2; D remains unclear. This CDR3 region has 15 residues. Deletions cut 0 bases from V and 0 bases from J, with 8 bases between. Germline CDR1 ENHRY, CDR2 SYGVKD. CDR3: CAISESGSSNYGYTF. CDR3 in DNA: TGTGCCATCAGTGAGTCGGGCAGCTCTAACTATGGCTACACCTTC.

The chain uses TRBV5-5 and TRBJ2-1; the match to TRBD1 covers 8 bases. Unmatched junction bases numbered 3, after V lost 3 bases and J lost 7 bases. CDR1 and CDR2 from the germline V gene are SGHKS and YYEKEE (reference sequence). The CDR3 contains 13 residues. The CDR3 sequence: CASSSYRGNEQFF. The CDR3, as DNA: TGTGCCAGCAGCTCATACAGGGGGAATGAGCAGTTCTTC. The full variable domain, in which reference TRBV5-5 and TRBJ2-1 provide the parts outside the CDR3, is DAGVTQSPTHLIKTRGQQVTLRCSPISGHKSVSWYQQVLGQGPQFIFQYYEKEERGRGNFPDRFSARQFPNYSSELNVNALLLGDSALYLCASSSYRGNEQFFGPGTRLTVL.

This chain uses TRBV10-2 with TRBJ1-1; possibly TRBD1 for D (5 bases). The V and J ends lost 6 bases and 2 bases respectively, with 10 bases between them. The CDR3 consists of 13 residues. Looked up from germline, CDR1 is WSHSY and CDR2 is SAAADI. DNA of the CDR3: TGCGCCAGCAGATTGACAGTAAACACTGAAGCTTTCTTT. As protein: CASRLTVNTEAFF.

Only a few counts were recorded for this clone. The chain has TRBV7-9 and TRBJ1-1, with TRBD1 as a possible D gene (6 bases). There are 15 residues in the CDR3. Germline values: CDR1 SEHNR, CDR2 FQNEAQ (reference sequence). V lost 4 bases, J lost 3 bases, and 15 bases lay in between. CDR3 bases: TGTGCCAGCAGCTCTGGCCAGGGGCGCGACACTGAAGCTTTCTTT. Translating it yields CASSSGQGRDTEAFF.

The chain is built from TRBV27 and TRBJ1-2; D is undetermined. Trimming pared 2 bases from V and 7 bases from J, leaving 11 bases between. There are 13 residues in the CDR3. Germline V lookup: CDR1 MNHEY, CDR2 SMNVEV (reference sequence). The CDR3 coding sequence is TGTGCCAGCAGTTTAAAGCCGCCGGGTGGCTACACCTTC. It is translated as CASSLKPPGGYTF.

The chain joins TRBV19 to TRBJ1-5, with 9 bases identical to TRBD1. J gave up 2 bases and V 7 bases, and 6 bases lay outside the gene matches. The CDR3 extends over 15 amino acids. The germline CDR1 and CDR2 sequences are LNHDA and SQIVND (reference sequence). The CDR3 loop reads CASTGQGLGNQPQHF. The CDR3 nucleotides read TGTGCCAGTACGGGACAGGGTCTAGGCAATCAGCCCCAGCATTTT.

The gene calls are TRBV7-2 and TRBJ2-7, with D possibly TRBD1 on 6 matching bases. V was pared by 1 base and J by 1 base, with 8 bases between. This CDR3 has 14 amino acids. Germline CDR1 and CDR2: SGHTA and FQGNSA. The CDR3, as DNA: TGTGCCAGCAGCTTAGACAGGGAATCCTACGAGCAGTACTTC. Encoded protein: CASSLDRESYEQYF.

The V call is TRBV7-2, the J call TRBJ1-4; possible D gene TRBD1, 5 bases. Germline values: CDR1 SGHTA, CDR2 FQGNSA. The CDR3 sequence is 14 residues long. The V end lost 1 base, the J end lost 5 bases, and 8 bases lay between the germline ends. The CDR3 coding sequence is TGTGCCAGCAGCTTAGGCCAGGGCAATGAAAAACTGTTTTTT. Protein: CASSLGQGNEKLFF.

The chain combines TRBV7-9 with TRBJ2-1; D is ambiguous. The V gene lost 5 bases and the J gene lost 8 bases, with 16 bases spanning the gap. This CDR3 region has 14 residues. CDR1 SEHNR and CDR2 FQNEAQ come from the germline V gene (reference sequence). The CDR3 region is CASSPTRVWDEQFF. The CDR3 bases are TGTGCCAGCAGCCCGACTCGGGTTTGGGATGAGCAGTTCTTC.

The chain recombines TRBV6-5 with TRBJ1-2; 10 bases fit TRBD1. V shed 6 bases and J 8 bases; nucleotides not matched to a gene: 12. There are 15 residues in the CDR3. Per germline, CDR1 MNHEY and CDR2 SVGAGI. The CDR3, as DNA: TGTGCCAGCAGCGTTCATCCGGGACAGGGGCGAGGCTACACCTTC. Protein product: CASSVHPGQGRGYTF.

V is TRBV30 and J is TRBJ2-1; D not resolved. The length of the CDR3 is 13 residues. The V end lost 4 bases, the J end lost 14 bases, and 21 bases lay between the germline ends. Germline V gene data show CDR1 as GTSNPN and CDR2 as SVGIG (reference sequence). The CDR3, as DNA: TGTGCCTGGAACGAACCGCCATCCGCGGATGAGTTCTTC. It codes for CAWNEPPSADEFF. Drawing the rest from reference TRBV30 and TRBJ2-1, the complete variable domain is SQTIHQWPATLVQPVGSPLSLECTVEGTSNPNLYWYRQAAGRGLQLLFYSVGIGQISSEVPQNLSASRPQDRQFILSSKKLLLSDSGFYLCAWNEPPSADEFFGPGTRLTVL.

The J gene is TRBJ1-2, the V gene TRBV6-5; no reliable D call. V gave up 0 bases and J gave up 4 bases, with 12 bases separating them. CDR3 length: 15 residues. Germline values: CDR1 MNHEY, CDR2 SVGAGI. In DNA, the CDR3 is TGTGCCAGCAGTTACTCGGCGGGGTCTCGCTATGGCTACACCTTC. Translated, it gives CASSYSAGSRYGYTF.